Shown below are 8 T cell receptor beta chains from a single sample sequenced in a study of T cells in Graves' hyperthyroidism and ophthalmopathy. Amplified TCR beta CDR3 regions came from RNA transcripts. First-round RT-PCR targeting the TCR CDR3 was performed with the HTBI primer set. Via MiXCR, TCRdb re-called the multiplex PCR reads, giving one row per CDR3 protein. The sample contains 350,000 to 400,000 distinct CDR3 sequences, 15% of which appear only once. Sequenced: blood. All receptors derive from a woman aged 25 to 45 with Graves' hyperthyroidism.

This clonotype was observed a handful of times. V and J are TRBV24-1 and TRBJ2-2; tentatively, D is TRBD1 (5 bases). The CDR3 loop spans 16 amino acids. CDR1 is KGHDR, CDR2 SFDVKD, per germline. The germline V and J ends were trimmed by 0 bases and 5 bases, with 12 bases remaining between them. The CDR3 bases are TGTGCCACCAGTGATTTGGGTGGGGCCCCAACCGGGGAGCTGTTTTTT. This codes for CATSDLGGAPTGELFF.

There are a few counts of this clonotype. The chain has TRBV20-1 and TRBJ2-4; D uncertain. The CDR3 is 16 amino acids. CDR1 and CDR2 from the germline V gene are DFQATT and SNEGSKA (reference sequence). The V gene lost 2 bases and the J gene lost 1 base, with 15 bases spanning the gap. The CDR3, as DNA: TGCAGTGCTAGACGCCGACTCCTCGAGGCCAAAAACATTCAGTACTTC. It specifies CSARRRLLEAKNIQYF.

This clonotype was detected a few times. This chain connects TRBV9 to TRBJ2-3; 12 bases match TRBD2. The CDR3 loop spans 16 amino acids. V lost 3 bases and J lost 6; bases outside the gene matches: 8. Germline V gene data show CDR1 as SGDLS and CDR2 as YYNGEE. This chain's CDR3 is CASSAQTGTSGDTQYF. The CDR3 DNA sequence: TGTGCCAGCAGCGCCCAGACCGGGACTAGCGGGGATACGCAGTATTTT.

This clonotype was counted many times. The chain links TRBV18 to TRBJ1-1; D might be TRBD1 (5 bases). The CDR3 totals 14 residues. In germline, CDR1 is KGHSH, CDR2 LQKENI. V dropped 3 bases and J dropped 0 bases, with 8 bases sitting between them. This CDR3 is CASSPDSMNTEAFF. CDR3 nucleotide sequence: TGTGCCAGCTCACCCGACAGCATGAACACTGAAGCTTTCTTT.

The V call is TRBV29-1, the J call TRBJ2-7, with a weak D call TRBD2 (5 bases). The CDR3 is made up of 11 amino acids. V shed 7 bases and J shed 0 bases, with 7 bases lying between them. Germline V CDR1 and CDR2: SQVTM, ANQGSEA. The CDR3 coding sequence is TGCAGCGGGAGGAACTCCTACGAGCAGTACTTC. As protein: CSGRNSYEQYF.

This clonotype was counted at least ten times. The chain carries TRBV12-3 or TRBV12-4 and TRBJ2-3; no definite D call. CDR3 length equals 12 residues. Trimming removed 6 bases at V and 10 bases at J, with 14 bases between. The CDR3 is CASSLQPTPQYF. In DNA, the CDR3 is TGTGCCAGCAGCCTCCAACCTACTCCGCAGTATTTT.

The table lists this clonotype with a few counts. The gene calls are TRBV5-4 and TRBJ2-2, with D perhaps matching TRBD2 (6 bases). Trimming pared 5 bases from V and 2 bases from J, leaving 13 bases between. Germline CDR1 is SGHNT and CDR2 is YYREEE (reference sequence). The CDR3 is made up of 15 amino acids. The CDR3 protein is CASRGDLLNTGELFF. The CDR3 DNA sequence: TGTGCCAGCAGGGGGGACTTACTAAACACCGGGGAGCTGTTTTTT.

In this sample, this clonotype turned up many times. V is TRBV7-2 and J is TRBJ1-1, with 9 bases that match TRBD1. Per the germline V gene, CDR1 is SGHTA and CDR2 is FQGNSA. The junction had 6 bases not matched to a gene; V was cut back by 5 bases and J by 5 bases. This CDR3 region has 14 residues. The CDR3 spells CASSGRTGETEAFF. The DNA for the CDR3 is TGTGCCAGCAGCGGCAGGACAGGGGAGACTGAAGCTTTCTTT. The whole variable domain, remainder taken from reference TRBV7-2 and TRBJ1-1, is GAGVSQSPSNKVTEKGKDVELRCDPISGHTALYWYRQSLGQGLEFLIYFQGNSAPDKSGLPSDRFSAERTGGSVSTLTIQRTQQEDSAVYLCASSGRTGETEAFFGQGTRLTVV.